Presented here are 25 T cell receptor beta chains from one specimen sequenced in a study of identical twins (dated by TCRdb to about 2016). The library came from 5' RACE. Data came from an Illumina HiSeq 2000. TCRdb trimmed public reads at Q25 via fastp, called clones via MiXCR and kept in-frame beta chains. Each CDR3 protein gets just one entry, which takes the most common genes and DNA from the rows behind it. The table for this sample lists 400,000 to 500,000 distinct CDR3 sequences; 15% to 20% of them were counted only once. Clones ranked in the top ten supply around 12% of the sample. Sequenced material: naive T cells sorted from blood. This sample's cell subset or site label indicates: cells isolated with a human naive T-cell isolation kit. Source of these receptors: a man in his fifties in good health.

The chain employs TRBV7-9 and TRBJ2-1; 10 nucleotides line up with TRBD1. There are 15 residues in the CDR3. After removal of 6 bases from V and 4 bases from J, the junction contained 6 bases not matched to a gene. Germline lookup yields CDR1 SEHNR and CDR2 FQNEAQ (reference sequence). The CDR3 nucleotides are TGTGCCAGCAGTCCGGACAGGGGGAAATACAATGAGCAGTTCTTC. It is translated as CASSPDRGKYNEQFF.

This sequence joins TRBV29-1 and TRBJ2-7; 8 bases line up with TRBD2. CDR1 is SQVTM and CDR2 is ANQGSEA in the germline V gene. The CDR3 totals 14 residues. V shed 6 bases, J shed 7 bases, and the junction held 14 bases outside the gene matches. The chain's CDR3 is CSVLPGLGNGEQYF. Written as DNA, the CDR3 is TGCAGCGTCCTGCCGGGACTAGGGAACGGGGAGCAGTACTTC.

This clonotype turned up a few times. The J gene is TRBJ2-5, the V gene TRBV7-2; possibly TRBD1 for D (5 bases). This CDR3 spans 16 amino acids. CDR1 is SGHTA and CDR2 is FQGNSA in the germline V gene. Trimming shortened V by 1 base and J by 1 base, and 13 bases separated the two germline ends. For the CDR3, the DNA is TGTGCCAGCAGCTTAGTCCCCCCAGGGTCCCAAGAGACCCAGTACTTC. It is translated as CASSLVPPGSQETQYF.

The V and J genes are TRBV9 and TRBJ2-1, with TRBD2 matching 8 bases. The J segment lost 0 bases and the V segment lost 9 bases, leaving 5 bases of the junction unmatched. CDR3 length: 14 residues. Germline-derived CDR1 and CDR2 are SGDLS and YYNGEE. CDR3 bases: TGTGCCACGGAACTAGCGGACTCCTACAATGAGCAGTTCTTC. Residues: CATELADSYNEQFF.

This clonotype was observed a few times. The gene calls are TRBV5-1 and TRBJ2-5; D may be TRBD1 (5 bases). Germline V lookup: CDR1 SGHRS, CDR2 YFSETQ. The germline V and J ends were trimmed by 4 bases and 3 bases, with 10 bases remaining between them. The CDR3 has 13 residues. The CDR3 loop is CASSQDNEETQYF. The CDR3 DNA reads TGCGCCAGCAGCCAGGACAATGAAGAGACCCAGTACTTC.

This clonotype was seen many times. The J gene is TRBJ2-1, the V gene TRBV27; D is perhaps TRBD1 (5 bases). Germline V CDR1 and CDR2: MNHEY, SMNVEV (reference sequence). The ends were cut back, 5 bases at V and 2 bases at J, with 16 bases in the middle. This CDR3 contains 16 residues. The CDR3 sequence is CASSPFPAGTYNEQFF. The DNA of the CDR3 is TGTGCCAGCAGTCCCTTCCCGGCAGGGACCTACAATGAGCAGTTCTTC.

This clonotype was recorded many times. The chain recombines TRBV6-6 with TRBJ1-6, with a tentative D call TRBD1 (6 bases). Germline CDR1 and CDR2: MNHNY and SVGAGI (reference sequence). CDR3 size: 13 residues. V shed 2 bases and J shed 12 bases, with 11 bases lying between them. DNA of the CDR3: TGTGCCAGCAGTTACGGACAGACAGGACCCCTCCACTTT. Translating gives CASSYGQTGPLHF.

In its sample, this clonotype was seen a few times. The chain joins TRBV20-1 to TRBJ2-4; D is uncertain. Germline V gives CDR1 DFQATT, CDR2 SNEGSKA (reference sequence). V dropped 0 bases and J dropped 0 bases, with 12 bases sitting between them. The CDR3 totals 16 residues. This CDR3 reads CSARDAVRLAKNIQYF. The CDR3 nucleotides are TGCAGTGCTAGAGATGCCGTTAGATTAGCCAAAAACATTCAGTACTTC.

This clonotype has a count of ten or more. The chain combines TRBV9 with TRBJ2-1; D ambiguous. The CDR3 runs to 15 residues. Per germline, CDR1 SGDLS and CDR2 YYNGEE. The V and J ends lost 0 bases and 3 bases respectively, with 10 bases between them. CDR3 DNA: TGTGCCAGCAGCGTAGGGACCGTAGTCTACAATGAGCAGTTCTTC. It codes for CASSVGTVVYNEQFF.

This chain uses TRBV5-1 with TRBJ1-1; 8 bases align to TRBD1. Germline V gene lookup returns CDR1 SGHRS and CDR2 YFSETQ. The V segment lost 2 bases and the J segment 1 base; nucleotides outside the gene matches: 4. CDR3 length equals 15 residues. The CDR3 loop reads CASSLTGTGNTEAFF. The CDR3 bases are TGCGCCAGCAGCTTAACCGGGACAGGGAACACTGAAGCTTTCTTT. Combining the CDR3 with reference TRBV5-1 and TRBJ1-1 gives the whole variable domain KAGVTQTPRYLIKTRGQQVTLSCSPISGHRSVSWYQQTPGQGLQFLFEYFSETQRNKGNFPGRFSGRQFSNSRSEMNVSTLELGDSALYLCASSLTGTGNTEAFFGQGTRLTVV.

The V call is TRBV28, the J call TRBJ2-7; a possible D gene is TRBD2 (6 bases). The CDR3 loop spans 14 amino acids. V lost 5 bases, J lost 3 bases, and 14 bases lay in between. Germline V gives CDR1 MDHEN, CDR2 SYDVKM. CDR3 residues: CASSPQWRGYEQYF. The CDR3 coding sequence is TGTGCCAGCAGTCCCCAGTGGCGGGGCTACGAGCAGTACTTC.

This clonotype has at least ten counts. V gene TRBV5-1 combines with J gene TRBJ2-1; TRBD1 or TRBD2 may be the D gene (5 bases each). Trimming took off 0 bases at V and 6 bases at J, with 7 bases between the two ends. Germline assignment: CDR1 SGHRS and CDR2 YFSETQ. The CDR3 contains 13 residues. CDR3 nucleotides: TGCGCCAGCAGCTTGGTAGGGACCAATGAGCAGTTCTTC. Protein product: CASSLVGTNEQFF.

This clonotype was found a few times. This sequence joins TRBV5-1 and TRBJ1-1, with TRBD1 matching 8 bases. The germline V gene encodes CDR1 SGHRS and CDR2 YFSETQ. Germline trimming cut 2 bases from V and 7 bases from J; bases unmatched to any gene: 10. The CDR3 is made up of 15 amino acids. The CDR3 DNA reads TGCGCCAGCAGCTTCCCGGGACAGGAGGTAGGTGAAGCTTTCTTT. It encodes CASSFPGQEVGEAFF.

The chain recombines TRBV6-5 with TRBJ2-7, with 7 bases aligning to TRBD1. Trimming at V came to 0 bases and at J to 2 bases, leaving 4 bases not matched to a gene. Germline CDR1 reads MNHEY; CDR2 reads SVGAGI. The CDR3 covers 15 residues. CDR3: CASSYSPTGTYEQYF. The CDR3 coding sequence is TGTGCCAGCAGTTACTCGCCGACAGGGACCTACGAGCAGTACTTC.

This clonotype was seen only a few times. The V call is TRBV20-1, the J call TRBJ2-1; tentatively, D is TRBD1 (6 bases). The length of the CDR3 is 17 residues. V lost 1 base, J lost 7 bases, and 23 bases lay in between. From germline, CDR1 is DFQATT and CDR2 SNEGSKA (reference sequence). The chain's CDR3 is CSARAPPDRGTINEQFF. DNA of the CDR3: TGCAGTGCTAGAGCACCACCCGACAGAGGGACAATAAATGAGCAGTTCTTC.

The chain couples TRBV12-3 or TRBV12-4 to TRBJ2-7; a weak D match, TRBD1 (5 bases). This CDR3 is 15 amino acids long. V lost 8 bases and J lost 3, with 20 bases in between. For the CDR3, the DNA is TGTGCCAGCGCCCGGGTGGGGCCTTTGGGCTACGAGCAGTACTTC. It codes for CASARVGPLGYEQYF.

V is TRBV20-1 and J is TRBJ2-1; D gene unclear. V lost 6 bases, J lost 6 bases, and 18 bases lay in between. The CDR3 is 14 residues long. CDR1 is DFQATT and CDR2 is SNEGSKA in the germline V gene (reference sequence). The CDR3 nucleotides are TGCAGTGCACCCGGTAGATTATTTAGCAATGAGCAGTTCTTC. This codes for CSAPGRLFSNEQFF.

This clonotype was seen many times. The CDR3, as DNA: TGCAGTGCCCGAAACCGGGACAGGTCCTACACAGATACGCAGTATTTT. Protein product: CSARNRDRSYTDTQYF. V gene TRBV20-1 combines with J gene TRBJ2-3, with TRBD1 matching over 8 bases. This CDR3 has 16 residues. With 6 bases clipped from V and 2 bases from J, the junction kept 13 bases outside the gene matches. CDR1 DFQATT and CDR2 SNEGSKA come from the germline V gene (reference sequence).

For this clonotype: One junction end disagrees with the germline gene, perhaps due to a read error. The rearrangement uses TRBV7-9 and TRBJ2-1, with TRBD2 identical over 7 bases. The CDR3 runs to 16 residues. Germline V gives CDR1 SEHNR, CDR2 FQNEAQ (reference sequence). The CDR3 DNA is TGTGCCAGCTGCTTAGCGGGTAGCGGGTTCTACAATGAGCAGTTCTTC. Its translation: CASCLAGSGFYNEQFF.

The chain combines TRBV5-1 with TRBJ2-3; 11 nucleotides match TRBD2. The CDR3 is made up of 16 amino acids. Trimming removed 2 bases from V and 0 bases from J; junction bases left unmatched: 2. Germline assignment: CDR1 SGHRS and CDR2 YFSETQ. CDR3 coding DNA: TGCGCCAGCAGCTTCCGACTAGCGGGAAGCACAGATACGCAGTATTTT. Translation gives CASSFRLAGSTDTQYF. The full variable domain, completed using reference TRBV5-1 and TRBJ2-3, is KAGVTQTPRYLIKTRGQQVTLSCSPISGHRSVSWYQQTPGQGLQFLFEYFSETQRNKGNFPGRFSGRQFSNSRSEMNVSTLELGDSALYLCASSFRLAGSTDTQYFGPGTRLTVL.

This clonotype was seen a few times. This chain joins TRBV5-1 and TRBJ2-5; D is ambiguous. Germline CDR1 and CDR2: SGHRS and YFSETQ. CDR3 length: 13 amino acids. Deletions cut 4 bases from V and 5 bases from J, with 12 bases between. The chain's CDR3 is CASSPDTAETQYF. The CDR3 coding sequence is TGCGCCAGCAGCCCAGATACGGCGGAGACCCAGTACTTC. Drawing the rest from reference TRBV5-1 and TRBJ2-5, the complete variable domain is KAGVTQTPRYLIKTRGQQVTLSCSPISGHRSVSWYQQTPGQGLQFLFEYFSETQRNKGNFPGRFSGRQFSNSRSEMNVSTLELGDSALYLCASSPDTAETQYFGPGTRLLVL.

The chain carries TRBV7-2 and TRBJ2-2; 8 bases match TRBD2. V gave up 5 bases and J gave up 8 bases; unmatched junction bases: 13. Germline loops: CDR1 SGHTA, CDR2 FQGNSA. The CDR3 has 16 amino acids. The chain's CDR3 is CASSPQGLVSSGELFF. CDR3 DNA: TGTGCCAGCAGCCCACAGGGACTAGTAAGCAGTGGGGAGCTGTTTTTT. Based on the CDR3 plus reference TRBV7-2 and TRBJ2-2, the full variable domain is GAGVSQSPSNKVTEKGKDVELRCDPISGHTALYWYRQSLGQGLEFLIYFQGNSAPDKSGLPSDRFSAERTGGSVSTLTIQRTQQEDSAVYLCASSPQGLVSSGELFFGEGSRLTVL.

The chain recombines TRBV20-1 with TRBJ2-3, with D perhaps matching TRBD1 or TRBD2 (6 bases each). CDR3 length equals 12 residues. Looked up from germline, CDR1 is DFQATT and CDR2 is SNEGSKA (reference sequence). V was cut by 7 bases and J by 5 bases, with 13 bases left in between. The CDR3 coding sequence is TGCAGTGGACAGGTTAGCGGAGATACGCAGTATTTT. It encodes CSGQVSGDTQYF.

The chain couples TRBV5-5 to TRBJ1-5, with D tentatively TRBD1 (5 bases). The CDR3 loop spans 15 amino acids. Germline V gives CDR1 SGHKS, CDR2 YYEKEE (reference sequence). V lost 6 bases, J lost 7 bases, and 20 bases lay in between. This chain's CDR3 is CASTYGGVSGQPQHF. The CDR3, as DNA: TGTGCCAGCACCTATGGAGGGGTGTCAGGGCAGCCCCAGCATTTT.

This clonotype was counted between two and nine times. The chain employs TRBV28 and TRBJ2-3; D ambiguous. Trimming left V 3 bases short and J 6 bases short, with 7 bases between. This CDR3 comprises 12 residues. Germline V lookup: CDR1 MDHEN, CDR2 SYDVKM. CDR3: CASSLPVDTQYF. The CDR3 region has the DNA TGTGCCAGCAGTTTGCCAGTGGATACGCAGTATTTT.